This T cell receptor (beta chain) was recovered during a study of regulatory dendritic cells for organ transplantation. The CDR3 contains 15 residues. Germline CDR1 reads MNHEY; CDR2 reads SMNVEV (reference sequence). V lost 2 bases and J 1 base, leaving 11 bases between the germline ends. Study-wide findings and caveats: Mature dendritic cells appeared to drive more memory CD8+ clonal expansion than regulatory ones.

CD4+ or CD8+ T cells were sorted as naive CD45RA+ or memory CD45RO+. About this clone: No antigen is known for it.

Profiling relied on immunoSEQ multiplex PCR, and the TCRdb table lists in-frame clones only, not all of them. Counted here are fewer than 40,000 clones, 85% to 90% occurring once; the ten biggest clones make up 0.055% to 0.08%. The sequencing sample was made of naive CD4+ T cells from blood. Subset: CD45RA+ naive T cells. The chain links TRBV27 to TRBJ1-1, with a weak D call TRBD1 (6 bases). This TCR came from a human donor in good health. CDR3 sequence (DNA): TGTGCCAGCAGTTTAGCTCTACAGGGGAACACTGAAGCTTTCTTT. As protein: CASSLALQGNTEAFF.